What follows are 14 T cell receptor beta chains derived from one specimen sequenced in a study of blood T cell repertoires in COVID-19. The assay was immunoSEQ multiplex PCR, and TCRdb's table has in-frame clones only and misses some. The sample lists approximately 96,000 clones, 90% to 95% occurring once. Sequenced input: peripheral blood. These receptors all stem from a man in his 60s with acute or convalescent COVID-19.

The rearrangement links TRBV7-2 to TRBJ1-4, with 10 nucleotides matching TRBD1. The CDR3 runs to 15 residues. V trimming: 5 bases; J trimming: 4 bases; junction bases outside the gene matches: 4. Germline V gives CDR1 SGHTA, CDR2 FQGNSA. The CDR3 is CASSSGTGVNEKLFF. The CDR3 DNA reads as TGTGCCAGCAGCAGCGGGACAGGGGTTAATGAAAAACTGTTTTTT.

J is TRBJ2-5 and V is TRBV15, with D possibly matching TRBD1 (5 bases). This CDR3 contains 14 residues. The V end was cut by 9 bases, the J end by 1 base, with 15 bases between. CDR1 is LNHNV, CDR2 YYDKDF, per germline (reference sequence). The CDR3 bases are TGTGCCACTAAGGGGTCAACGTTCCAAGAGACCCAGTACTTC. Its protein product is CATKGSTFQETQYF.

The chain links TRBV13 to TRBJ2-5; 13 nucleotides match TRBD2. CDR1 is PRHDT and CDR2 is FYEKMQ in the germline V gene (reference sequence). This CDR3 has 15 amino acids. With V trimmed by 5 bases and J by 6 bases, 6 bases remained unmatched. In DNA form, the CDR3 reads TGTGCCAGCAGCACCGGACTAGCGGGAGCCAAGACCCAGTACTTC. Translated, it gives CASSTGLAGAKTQYF.

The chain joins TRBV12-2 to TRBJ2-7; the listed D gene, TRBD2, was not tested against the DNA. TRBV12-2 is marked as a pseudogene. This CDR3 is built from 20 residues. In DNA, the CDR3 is TGTGCAAGTCGCTTACGGGGAACTAGCGGGAGCCTCACCTTTTTATACGAGCAGTACTTC. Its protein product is CASRLRGTSGSLTFLYEQYF.

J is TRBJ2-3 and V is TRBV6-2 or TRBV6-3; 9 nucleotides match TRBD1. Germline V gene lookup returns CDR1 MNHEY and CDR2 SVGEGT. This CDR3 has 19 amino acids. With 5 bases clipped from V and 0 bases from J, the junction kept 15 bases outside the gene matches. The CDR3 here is CASSQGLWGQGTSTDTQYF. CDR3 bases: TGTGCCAGCAGTCAGGGCTTGTGGGGACAGGGCACAAGCACAGATACGCAGTATTTT.

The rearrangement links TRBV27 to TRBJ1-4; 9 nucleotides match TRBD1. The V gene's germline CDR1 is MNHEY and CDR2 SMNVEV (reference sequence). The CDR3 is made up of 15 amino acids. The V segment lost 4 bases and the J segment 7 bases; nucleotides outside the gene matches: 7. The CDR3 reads CASSSSDRGGEKLFF. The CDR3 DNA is TGTGCCAGCAGTTCATCGGACAGGGGAGGTGAAAAACTGTTTTTT.

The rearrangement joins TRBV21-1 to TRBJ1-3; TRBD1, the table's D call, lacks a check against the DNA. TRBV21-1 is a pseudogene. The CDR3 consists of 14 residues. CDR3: CASSPTVSGNTIYF. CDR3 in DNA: TGTGCCAGCAGCCCGACAGTCTCTGGAAACACCATATATTTT.

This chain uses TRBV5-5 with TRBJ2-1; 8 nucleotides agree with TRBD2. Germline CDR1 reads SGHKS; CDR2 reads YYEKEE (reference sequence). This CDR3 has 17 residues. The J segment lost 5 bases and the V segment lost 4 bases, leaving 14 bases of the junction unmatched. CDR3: CASSGTSGVALNNEQFF. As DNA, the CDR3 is TGTGCCAGCAGCGGCACTAGCGGCGTGGCTTTAAACAATGAGCAGTTCTTC.

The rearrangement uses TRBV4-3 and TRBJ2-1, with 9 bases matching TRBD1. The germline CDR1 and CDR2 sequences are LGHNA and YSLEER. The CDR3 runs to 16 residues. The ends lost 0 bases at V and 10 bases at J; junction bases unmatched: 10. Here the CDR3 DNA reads TGCGCCAGCAGCCAAGAGGGCATACAGGGGGCTGGAGAGCAGTTCTTC. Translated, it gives CASSQEGIQGAGEQFF.

Here the CDR3 DNA reads TGTGCCAGCAGTCGCGACAGGGGCTACGAAAAACTGTTTTTT. It codes for CASSRDRGYEKLFF. The J gene is TRBJ1-4, the V gene TRBV28; 8 nucleotides agree with TRBD1. The CDR3 consists of 14 residues. Germline-derived CDR1 and CDR2 are MDHEN and SYDVKM. The V and J ends lost 5 bases and 8 bases, in that order; junction bases with no gene match: 7. Full variable domain (outside the CDR3, taken from reference TRBV28 and TRBJ1-4): DVKVTQSSRYLVKRTGEKVFLECVQDMDHENMFWYRQDPGLGLRLIYFSYDVKMKEKGDIPEGYSVSREKKERFSLILESASTNQTSMYLCASSRDRGYEKLFFGSGTQLSVL.

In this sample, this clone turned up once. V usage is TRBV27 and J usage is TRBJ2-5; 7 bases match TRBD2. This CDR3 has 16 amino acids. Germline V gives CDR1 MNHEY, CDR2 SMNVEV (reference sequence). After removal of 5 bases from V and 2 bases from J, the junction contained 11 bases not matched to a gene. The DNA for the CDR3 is TGTGCCAGCAGTCCCATTGGTCCAGCGGGACAAGAGACCCAGTACTTC. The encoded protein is CASSPIGPAGQETQYF.

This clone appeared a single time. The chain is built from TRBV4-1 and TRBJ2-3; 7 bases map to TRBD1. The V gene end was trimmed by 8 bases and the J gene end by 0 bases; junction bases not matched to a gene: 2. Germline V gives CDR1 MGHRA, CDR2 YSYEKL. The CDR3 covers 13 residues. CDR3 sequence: CASQGESTDTQYF. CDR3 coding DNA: TGCGCCAGCCAGGGGGAAAGCACAGATACGCAGTATTTT.

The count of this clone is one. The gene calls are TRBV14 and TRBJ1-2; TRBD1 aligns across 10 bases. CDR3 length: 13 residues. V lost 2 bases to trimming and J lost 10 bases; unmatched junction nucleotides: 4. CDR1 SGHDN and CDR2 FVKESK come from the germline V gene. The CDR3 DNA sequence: TGTGCCAGCAGCCAACTGACAGGGGGCGACTACACCTTC. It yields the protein CASSQLTGGDYTF.

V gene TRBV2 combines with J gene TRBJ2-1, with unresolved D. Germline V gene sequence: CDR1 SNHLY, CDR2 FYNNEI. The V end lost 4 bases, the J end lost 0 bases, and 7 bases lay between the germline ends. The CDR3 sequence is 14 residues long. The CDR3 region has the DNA TGTGCCAGCAGTGTTTACTACTCCTACAATGAGCAGTTCTTC. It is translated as CASSVYYSYNEQFF.